The clone carrying this T cell receptor beta chain was counted a few times. This record comes from a study of blood T cells in healthy people across ages. Combining a sample-barcoded 5' primer with a J-beta primer mix, a second PCR ran for roughly 6 to 11 cycles. TCRdb re-called the 5' RACE reads with MiXCR, one entry per CDR3 protein. The sample yields 1.5 million to 2 million distinct CDR3 sequences, 49% seen once. This CDR3 has 14 amino acids. Germline V CDR1 and CDR2: SEHNR, FQNEAQ (reference sequence). With 2 bases removed from V and 5 bases from J, the gap between germline ends came to 13 bases.

The V and J genes are TRBV7-9 and TRBJ2-7; D is undetermined. The sample was blood. This TCR was recovered from a woman aged 40-49 years in good health. The CDR3 loop reads CASSLNGRFDEQYF. The DNA of the CDR3 is TGTGCCAGCAGCTTAAACGGCAGGTTCGACGAGCAGTACTTC.